This T cell receptor (beta chain) stems from a study of T cells in Graves' hyperthyroidism and ophthalmopathy. Template material for amplifying TCR beta CDR3 regions consisted of RNA transcripts. First-round RT-PCR with HTBI primers amplified the TCR CDR3 region. TCRdb reprocessed the multiplex PCR reads via MiXCR and lists one record per CDR3 protein. The sample yields fewer than 500,000 distinct CDR3 sequences, roughly 13% seen once. Germline CDR1 is SGHKS and CDR2 is YYEKEE (reference sequence). CDR3 size: 13 residues. The material sequenced was blood. The source is a man aged 25-45 years with Graves' hyperthyroidism that later progressed to Graves' ophthalmopathy. The gene calls are TRBV5-5 and TRBJ2-7; no clear D gene. The DNA end is a closer match to TRBJ2-1, so the J assignment may be wrong. In DNA, the CDR3 is TGTGCCAGCAGCTTGTCTAGTTCCTACGAGCAGTTCTTC. Encoded protein: CASSLSSSYEQFF.